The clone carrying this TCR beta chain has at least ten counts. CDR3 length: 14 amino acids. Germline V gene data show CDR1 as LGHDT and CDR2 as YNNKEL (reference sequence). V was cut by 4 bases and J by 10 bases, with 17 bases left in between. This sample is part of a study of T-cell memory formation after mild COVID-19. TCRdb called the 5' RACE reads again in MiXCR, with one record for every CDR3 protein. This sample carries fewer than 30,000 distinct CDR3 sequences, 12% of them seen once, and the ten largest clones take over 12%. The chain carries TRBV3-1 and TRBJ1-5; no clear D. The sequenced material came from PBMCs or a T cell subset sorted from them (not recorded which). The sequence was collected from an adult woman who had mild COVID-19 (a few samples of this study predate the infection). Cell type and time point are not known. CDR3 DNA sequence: TGTGCCAGCAGCCCTGCCGGAAGGATCAGCCCCCAGCATTTT. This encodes CASSPAGRISPQHF. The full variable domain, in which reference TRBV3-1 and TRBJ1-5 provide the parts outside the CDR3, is DTAVSQTPKYLVTQMGNDKSIKCEQNLGHDTMYWYKQDSKKFLKIMFSYNNKELIINETVPNRFSPKSPDKAHLNLHINSLELGDSAVYFCASSPAGRISPQHFGDGTRLSIL.